This T cell receptor (beta chain) was captured in a study of OX40 agonist ivuxolimab in advanced cancers. In the study overall: Patients received intravenous ivuxolimab every 2 weeks at 0.01 to 10 mg/kg.

Method: immunoSEQ multiplex PCR; TCRdb's copy keeps in-frame clones and lacks some. Among about 22,000 clones, 60% to 80% were seen once, and the ten largest hold 9.5% to 15%. Germline CDR1 and CDR2: SGHNT and YENEEA. J gave up 4 bases and V 5 bases, and 10 bases lay outside the gene matches. CDR3 length: 15 amino acids. The V gene is TRBV11-3, the J gene TRBJ2-5, with 7 bases that match TRBD2. The specimen was CD4+ or CD8+ T cells sorted from blood, collected in a trial of the OX40 agonist ivuxolimab. This clonotype was sampled from an adult with an advanced solid tumor such as melanoma, head and neck, liver or kidney cancer. The CDR3 reads CASSPAGTTGETQYF. In DNA form, the CDR3 reads TGTGCCAGCAGCCCCGCCGGGACTACAGGAGAGACCCAGTACTTC. Using reference TRBV11-3 and TRBJ2-5 for the parts outside the CDR3, the full variable domain is EAGVVQSPRYKIIEKKQPVAFWCNPISGHNTLYWYLQNLGQGPELLIRYENEEAVDDSQLPKDRFSAERLKGVDSTLKIQPAELGDSAVYLCASSPAGTTGETQYFGPGTRLLVL.